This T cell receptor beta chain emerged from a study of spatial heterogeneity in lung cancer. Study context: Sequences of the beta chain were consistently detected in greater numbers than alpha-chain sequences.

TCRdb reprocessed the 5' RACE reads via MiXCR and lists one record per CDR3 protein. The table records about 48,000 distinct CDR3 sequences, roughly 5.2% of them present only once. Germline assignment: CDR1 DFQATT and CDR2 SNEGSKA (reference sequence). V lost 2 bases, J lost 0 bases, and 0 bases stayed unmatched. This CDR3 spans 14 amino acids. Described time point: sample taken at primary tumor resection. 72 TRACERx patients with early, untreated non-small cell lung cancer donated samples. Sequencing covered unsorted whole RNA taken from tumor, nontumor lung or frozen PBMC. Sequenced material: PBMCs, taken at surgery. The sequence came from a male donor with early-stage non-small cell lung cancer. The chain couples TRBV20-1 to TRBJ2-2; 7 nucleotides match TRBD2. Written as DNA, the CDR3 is TGCAGTGCTAGACTAGCGGCGAACACCGGGGAGCTGTTTTTT. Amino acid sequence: CSARLAANTGELFF.